Listed below are T cell receptor beta chains from one sample, sequenced in a study of T cell clones after liver transplantation. The method was immunoSEQ multiplex PCR; TCRdb's version includes in-frame clones alone and lacks a portion of them. Among about 45,000 clones listed, approximately 86% were seen once. The sample in question was CD4+ T cells from blood, obtained 24 months after liver transplant. The receptors were gathered from a human patient who received a liver transplant. These T cells may partly come from the graft donor. CDR3s include the opening cysteine and the closing phenylalanine or tryptophan. A D gene is named only where the DNA matches it firmly. Some rows have no size entry. The others give once, few or many, or a class for an expanded clone.

>once|TRBJ1-5|TRBV6-4|.
CASSVSLGSNQPQHF
TGTGCCAGCAGTGTCAGCTTAGGGAGCAATCAGCCCCAGCATTTT
>.|TRBJ1-5|TRBV7-6|.
CASSPGPANQPQHF
TGTGCCAGCAGCCCGGGACCGGCCAATCAGCCCCAGCATTTT
>.|TRBJ2-7|TRBV11-2|.
CASSLGYYEQYF
TGTGCCAGCAGCTTAGGTTATTACGAGCAGTACTTC
>.|TRBJ1-5|TRBV7-8|.
CASSWQRGAIGQPQHF
TGTGCCAGCAGCTGGCAAAGGGGGGCCATCGGTCAGCCCCAGCATTTT
>.|TRBJ1-4|TRBV15|.
CATSRDHTDINEKLFF
TGTGCCACCAGCAGAGATCACACAGACATTAATGAAAAACTGTTTTTT
>.|TRBJ2-7|TRBV28|TRBD2
CASSLGLAGAYEQYF
TGTGCCAGCAGTTTAGGACTAGCGGGAGCGTACGAGCAGTACTTC
>.|TRBJ2-2|TRBV5-1|.
CASSLRSNTGELFF
TGCGCCAGCAGCTTGCGTTCGAACACCGGGGAGCTGTTTTTT
>.|TRBJ2-3|TRBV23-1|TRBD2
CASSAPGLESEASTDTQYF
TGCGCCAGCAGTGCTCCGGGACTAGAATCTGAGGCCAGCACAGATACGCAGTATTTT
>.|TRBJ2-4|TRBV19|.
CASSAQGAKNIQYF
TGTGCCAGTAGTGCCCAGGGAGCCAAAAACATTCAGTACTTC
>.|TRBJ1-2|TRBV4-1|.
CASSHGQRDGYTF
TGCGCCAGCAGCCATGGACAGCGGGATGGCTACACCTTC